This TCR beta chain was captured by sequencing in a study of blood T cell repertoires in COVID-19. On the study more broadly: Sources were T cells, B-cell-depleted T cells, or PBMCs; the material itself was cDNA or gDNA.

Method: immunoSEQ multiplex PCR; TCRdb's copy keeps in-frame clones and lacks some. Among 200,000 to 250,000 clones, around 89% were seen once, and the ten largest hold more than 4.5%. V dropped 0 bases and J dropped 8; count of bases not matched to a gene: 10. The CDR3 runs to 15 residues. Germline CDR1 is SGDLS and CDR2 is YYNGEE. This chain links TRBV9 with TRBJ1-2; TRBD1 matches 7 bases. Material: peripheral blood. The receptor was isolated from a woman between 35 and 50 years old with acute or convalescent COVID-19. The chain's CDR3 is CASSVDAGGMGGYTF. CDR3 nucleotides: TGTGCCAGCAGCGTAGATGCAGGGGGAATGGGCGGCTACACCTTC.